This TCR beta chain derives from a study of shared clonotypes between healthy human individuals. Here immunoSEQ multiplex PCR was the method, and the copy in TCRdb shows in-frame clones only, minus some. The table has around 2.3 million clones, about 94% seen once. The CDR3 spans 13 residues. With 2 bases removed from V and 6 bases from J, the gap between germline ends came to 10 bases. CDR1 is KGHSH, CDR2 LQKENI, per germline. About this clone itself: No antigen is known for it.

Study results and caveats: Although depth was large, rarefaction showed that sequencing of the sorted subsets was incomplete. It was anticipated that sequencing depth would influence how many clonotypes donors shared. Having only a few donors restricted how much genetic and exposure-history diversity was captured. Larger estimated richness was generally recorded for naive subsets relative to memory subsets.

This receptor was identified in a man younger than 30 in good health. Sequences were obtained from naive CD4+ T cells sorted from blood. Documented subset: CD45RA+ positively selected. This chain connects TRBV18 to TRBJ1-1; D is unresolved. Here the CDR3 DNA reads TGTGCCAGCTCACCAGAATTGGGCGCTGAAGCTTTCTTT. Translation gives CASSPELGAEAFF.